This T cell receptor (beta chain) was sequenced for a study of PD-1 blockade in classical Hodgkin lymphoma. Study findings and constraints: Anyone who began nivolumab under 1 year after ASCT was excluded. Patients who responded completely had about the same baseline diversity as newly diagnosed patients. Before treatment, TCR diversity in newly diagnosed patients was reportedly lower than in healthy donors.

V shed 4 bases, J shed 4 bases, and the junction held 8 bases outside the gene matches. Looked up from germline, CDR1 is SGHNT and CDR2 is YYREEE (reference sequence). This CDR3 spans 15 amino acids. Regarding time point: cycle 4 day 1 (C4D1), after less than 7 weeks of nivolumab. Exposure to brentuximab vedotin varied, and each patient had relapsed following autologous stem cell transplantation. Under best response, outcomes were complete response, partial response or progressive disease. A word on this clone: What it binds is not known.

The method was immunoSEQ multiplex PCR; TCRdb's version includes in-frame clones alone and lacks a portion of them. This sample carries 16,000 or so clones, about 83% of them seen once, and the ten largest clones take about 13%. The sample in question was peripheral blood mononuclear cells (PBMCs), obtained before the fourth cycle of nivolumab. The TCR originated in a human donor with classical Hodgkin lymphoma. V usage is TRBV5-4 and J usage is TRBJ1-1; 9 nucleotides line up with TRBD1. CDR3 sequence: CASSQDGQGITEAFF. For the CDR3, the DNA is TGTGCCAGCAGCCAGGACGGACAGGGGATCACTGAAGCTTTCTTT.